The 28 T cell receptor beta chains in this list originate from one sample, sequenced in a study of identical twins. TCRdb ran MiXCR on the 5' RACE reads and lists one entry per CDR3 protein. The table includes 450,000 to 600,000 distinct CDR3 sequences, around 24% detected once. These same data were also listed under a study on yellow fever vaccine responses in identical twins.

The sequenced material came from CD4+ T cells sorted from blood. These receptors came from a young woman in good health.

The V call is TRBV10-2, the J call TRBJ2-7; the D is unclear. V was pared by 8 bases and J by 1 base, with 18 bases between. The CDR3 contains 15 residues. CDR1 WSHSY and CDR2 SAAADI come from the germline V gene. The CDR3 nucleotides read TGCGCCAGCCGGAAGGGCTTCGGCCCATCCTACGAGCAGTACTTC. Protein: CASRKGFGPSYEQYF.

The chain links TRBV15 to TRBJ1-1, with D tentatively TRBD1 (5 bases). V dropped 3 bases and J dropped 10 bases, with 15 bases sitting between them. The germline V gene encodes CDR1 LNHNV and CDR2 YYDKDF (reference sequence). The CDR3 totals 13 residues. The CDR3 reads CATSRRDSQGAFF. The CDR3 DNA reads TGTGCCACCAGCAGGCGGGACTCTCAGGGAGCTTTCTTT.

This clonotype was counted a few times. The chain joins TRBV5-1 to TRBJ2-2; tentatively, D is TRBD2 (5 bases). V lost 3 bases and J 8 bases, leaving 11 bases between the germline ends. The CDR3 extends over 13 amino acids. Germline V gene lookup returns CDR1 SGHRS and CDR2 YFSETQ. In DNA form, the CDR3 reads TGCGCCAGCAGCTCGGACTTCGGAGGGGAGCTGTTTTTT. Translating gives CASSSDFGGELFF.

The rearrangement links TRBV5-1 to TRBJ2-4; D remains unclear. Germline V CDR1 and CDR2: SGHRS, YFSETQ. There are 16 residues in the CDR3. Trimming removed 0 bases at V and 0 bases at J, with 10 bases between. The CDR3 reads CASSLEAHLAKNIQYF. The CDR3 coding sequence is TGCGCCAGCAGCTTGGAGGCCCACTTAGCCAAAAACATTCAGTACTTC.

This clonotype has a handful of counts. The chain has TRBV12-5 and TRBJ1-5, with a weak D call TRBD1 (6 bases). The CDR3 extends over 18 amino acids. The V end lost 6 bases, the J end lost 5 bases, and 26 bases lay between the germline ends. Germline CDR1 reads LGHNT; CDR2 reads FRNRAP. CDR3 amino acids: CASGPSTGTLKEDQPQHF. Written as DNA, the CDR3 is TGTGCTAGTGGCCCGAGTACAGGGACTCTTAAGGAGGATCAGCCCCAGCATTTT. The variable domain in full, completed from reference TRBV12-5 and TRBJ1-5, reads DARVTQTPRHKVTEMGQEVTMRCQPILGHNTVFWYRQTMMQGLELLAYFRNRAPLDDSGMPKDRFSAEMPDATLATLKIQPSEPRDSAVYFCASGPSTGTLKEDQPQHFGDGTRLSIL.

V gene TRBV20-1 combines with J gene TRBJ2-3, with 10 bases matching TRBD2. This CDR3 is built from 16 residues. Germline V gene data show CDR1 as DFQATT and CDR2 as SNEGSKA (reference sequence). Unmatched junction bases numbered 12, after V lost 6 bases and J lost 3 bases. Here the CDR3 DNA reads TGCAGTGCCCAAACCCGGGCTAGCGGGAGTACAGATACGCAGTATTTT. Amino acid sequence: CSAQTRASGSTDTQYF.

This clonotype was seen only a few times. Here the CDR3 DNA reads TGTGCCAGCAGTTACTCGGCGTGGGCAGGGAGTACTTCACCCCTCCACTTT. It encodes CASSYSAWAGSTSPLHF. The rearrangement uses TRBV6-5 and TRBJ1-6; D may be TRBD1 (5 bases). CDR3 length equals 17 residues. The ends were cut back, 0 bases at V and 9 bases at J, with 18 bases in the middle. Germline CDR1 reads MNHEY; CDR2 reads SVGAGI.

The chain uses TRBV5-1 and TRBJ2-1, with TRBD2 matching 11 bases. CDR3 length: 18 residues. J was trimmed by 4 bases and V by 0 bases; bases with no gene match: 9. Per germline, CDR1 SGHRS and CDR2 YFSETQ. The CDR3 loop reads CASSLASASGGLYNEQFF. In DNA form, the CDR3 reads TGCGCCAGCAGCTTGGCATCGGCTAGCGGGGGGTTATACAATGAGCAGTTCTTC.

The chain carries TRBV12-3 or TRBV12-4 and TRBJ2-1; D possibly corresponds to TRBD1 (6 bases). The CDR3 contains 13 residues. With 6 bases removed from V and 2 bases from J, the gap between germline ends came to 8 bases. CDR3 nucleotides: TGTGCCAGCAGGACAGGCGCCTACAATGAGCAGTTCTTC. This codes for CASRTGAYNEQFF.

V gene TRBV12-3 or TRBV12-4 combines with J gene TRBJ2-1, with 9 bases matching TRBD1. The J segment lost 9 bases and the V segment lost 8 bases, leaving 8 bases of the junction unmatched. This CDR3 spans 13 amino acids. CDR3: CASGDRDLVEQFF. DNA for the CDR3: TGTGCCAGCGGGGACAGGGATTTGGTTGAGCAGTTCTTC.

V usage is TRBV7-2 and J usage is TRBJ2-7, with no clear D. CDR1 SGHTA and CDR2 FQGNSA come from the germline V gene. This CDR3 has 15 residues. V was shortened by 1 base and J by 4 bases, with 14 bases between the two germline ends. The CDR3 nucleotides are TGTGCCAGCAGCTTAGAGGCAGGCGCCTGGTACGAGCAGTACTTC. As protein: CASSLEAGAWYEQYF.

This clonotype has a handful of counts. The chain employs TRBV24-1 and TRBJ2-3; D possibly corresponds to TRBD2 (6 bases). Germline V lookup: CDR1 KGHDR, CDR2 SFDVKD. This CDR3 region has 14 residues. Trimming shortened V by 5 bases and J by 5 bases, and 13 bases separated the two germline ends. In DNA, the CDR3 is TGTGCCACCAGTGCGTCGGAGGGAAAAGATACGCAGTATTTT. Translating gives CATSASEGKDTQYF.

V usage is TRBV5-1 and J usage is TRBJ2-7; 8 bases align to TRBD2. V gave up 0 bases and J gave up 3 bases; unmatched junction bases: 11. This CDR3 spans 17 amino acids. From germline, CDR1 is SGHRS and CDR2 YFSETQ. The CDR3 here is CASSLGGWIAGGYEQYF. CDR3 coding DNA: TGCGCCAGCAGCTTGGGGGGTTGGATCGCGGGAGGCTACGAGCAGTACTTC. The variable domain in full, with the rest retrieved from reference TRBV5-1 and TRBJ2-7, is KAGVTQTPRYLIKTRGQQVTLSCSPISGHRSVSWYQQTPGQGLQFLFEYFSETQRNKGNFPGRFSGRQFSNSRSEMNVSTLELGDSALYLCASSLGGWIAGGYEQYFGPGTRLTVT.

CDR3 loop: CATSEAPGTGDYNEQFF. Written as DNA, the CDR3 is TGTGCCACCAGTGAGGCCCCCGGGACAGGGGACTACAATGAGCAGTTCTTC. This chain links TRBV24-1 with TRBJ2-1, with 10 bases identical to TRBD1. Looked up from germline, CDR1 is KGHDR and CDR2 is SFDVKD. CDR3 length: 17 amino acids. V shed 4 bases, J shed 3 bases, and the junction held 8 bases outside the gene matches.

The sample holds one count of this clonotype. This sequence joins TRBV11-1 and TRBJ2-7, with 15 bases identical to TRBD2. The CDR3 runs to 21 residues. The V gene's germline CDR1 is SGHAT and CDR2 FQDESV (reference sequence). The trim removed 5 bases at V and 0 bases at J, leaving 17 bases unmatched. CDR3: CASSRTSGRAGFRPSSYEQYF. DNA for the CDR3: TGTGCCAGCAGCCGGACTAGCGGGAGGGCCGGATTCCGCCCGTCCTCCTACGAGCAGTACTTC.

V and J are TRBV2 and TRBJ1-6; D is perhaps TRBD1 (6 bases). The CDR3 loop spans 16 amino acids. The germline gives CDR1 SNHLY, CDR2 FYNNEI. Trimming cost V 7 bases and J 6 bases, with 19 bases left between them. The CDR3, as DNA: TGTGCCAGCACCCCGGACAGACCTAGCGGTAATTCACCCCTCCACTTT. This gives the protein CASTPDRPSGNSPLHF.

The CDR3 DNA follows: TGTGCCAGTAGTACCCGAGCGGGAGGACTAATGAATGAGCAGTTCTTC. Translation gives CASSTRAGGLMNEQFF. The chain is built from TRBV19 and TRBJ2-1; 9 bases fit TRBD2. V trimming: 4 bases; J trimming: 7 bases; junction bases outside the gene matches: 11. Germline V CDR1 and CDR2: LNHDA, SQIVND (reference sequence). CDR3 length: 16 amino acids.

This clonotype was seen repeatedly, ten times or more. The chain is built from TRBV12-3 or TRBV12-4 and TRBJ2-1, with D tentatively TRBD1 (6 bases). The CDR3 totals 12 residues. V was trimmed by 6 bases and J by 5 bases, leaving 8 bases between them. The CDR3 DNA follows: TGTGCCAGCAGAAGGACAGACAATGAGCAGTTCTTC. It translates to CASRRTDNEQFF.

The CDR3 is CAISGDYNTGELFF. The DNA for the CDR3 is TGTGCCATCAGTGGGGACTACAACACCGGGGAGCTGTTTTTT. The V gene is TRBV10-3, the J gene TRBJ2-2; the match to TRBD2 covers 7 bases. Germline assignment: CDR1 ENHRY and CDR2 SYGVKD. V shed 4 bases and J 2 bases; nucleotides not matched to a gene: 1. There are 14 residues in the CDR3.

The chain couples TRBV10-3 to TRBJ2-2; TRBD2 is a possible D gene (6 bases). The CDR3 runs 14 residues. Germline loops: CDR1 ENHRY, CDR2 SYGVKD. Trimming took off 10 bases at V and 4 bases at J, with 16 bases between the two ends. CDR3 protein: CATNSGLVTGELFF. Here the CDR3 DNA reads TGTGCCACAAACTCGGGACTCGTCACCGGGGAGCTGTTTTTT.

This clonotype was recorded a few times. V gene TRBV5-6 combines with J gene TRBJ2-6; D is unresolved. The CDR3 runs to 17 residues. The germline V and J ends were trimmed by 0 bases and 4 bases, with 14 bases remaining between them. Germline CDR1 SGHDT, CDR2 YYEEEE. In DNA, the CDR3 is TGTGCCAGCAGCTTGGTCCCCGCTAAGGCCGGGGCCAACGTCCTGACTTTC. This sequence encodes CASSLVPAKAGANVLTF.

This clonotype has just a few counts. V and J are TRBV5-1 and TRBJ2-3; D is possibly TRBD1 or TRBD2 (5 bases each). Germline V CDR1 and CDR2: SGHRS, YFSETQ. The CDR3 covers 15 residues. The V and J ends lost 4 bases and 2 bases respectively, with 14 bases between them. CDR3 bases: TGCGCCAGCAGCGGTGGGAGAGGGGCCACAGATACGCAGTATTTT. This codes for CASSGGRGATDTQYF.

This clonotype was recorded a few times. This chain connects TRBV7-2 to TRBJ2-5, with D tentatively TRBD2 (7 bases). This CDR3 is built from 16 residues. From germline, CDR1 is SGHTA and CDR2 FQGNSA. V lost 1 base and J 5 bases, leaving 17 bases between the germline ends. CDR3 in amino acids: CASSLVAAGAMETQYF. The CDR3 nucleotides are TGTGCCAGCAGCTTAGTTGCCGCGGGGGCCATGGAGACCCAGTACTTC.

The V and J genes are TRBV29-1 and TRBJ2-5; 7 bases are shared with TRBD1. Germline V CDR1 and CDR2: SQVTM, ANQGSEA. J was trimmed by 4 bases and V by 5 bases; bases with no gene match: 16. The CDR3 runs 16 residues. CDR3 in amino acids: CSVSATGARILETQYF. Written as DNA, the CDR3 is TGCAGCGTTTCCGCTACAGGGGCCAGGATACTAGAGACCCAGTACTTC.

The rearrangement joins TRBV5-1 to TRBJ2-1; 11 positions match TRBD2. This CDR3 has 16 residues. Germline V gives CDR1 SGHRS, CDR2 YFSETQ. V shed 0 bases, J shed 7 bases, and the junction held 6 bases outside the gene matches. CDR3 amino acids: CASSLVGSGGENEQFF. The CDR3, as DNA: TGCGCCAGCAGCTTGGTTGGTAGCGGGGGGGAAAATGAGCAGTTCTTC.

The rearrangement links TRBV7-9 to TRBJ2-6; TRBD1 matches 10 bases. The length of the CDR3 is 17 residues. The V gene end was trimmed by 5 bases and the J gene end by 3 bases; junction bases not matched to a gene: 7. Germline-derived CDR1 and CDR2 are SEHNR and FQNEAQ (reference sequence). In DNA form, the CDR3 reads TGTGCCAGCAGCCGAGGACAGGGGGTTGTTGGGGCCAACGTCCTGACTTTC. Protein product: CASSRGQGVVGANVLTF.

There are a few counts of this clonotype. One end of the junction varies from germline; a read error may be responsible. The chain employs TRBV20-1 and TRBJ2-5; possibly TRBD1 or TRBD2 for D (5 bases each). The CDR3 extends over 11 amino acids. CDR1 is DFQATT, CDR2 SNEGSKA, per germline (reference sequence). CDR3 DNA: TGCAGTGCTAGAGGGGGACCGGGCATCGACTTC. As protein: CSARGGPGIDF.

CDR3 DNA: TGTGCCAGCAGCTTAGAACGGGGCGCAGATACGCAGTATTTT. It is translated as CASSLERGADTQYF. V and J are TRBV7-8 and TRBJ2-3; D might be TRBD1 or TRBD2, each matching 5 bases. Trimming took 1 base from V and 4 from J, leaving 9 bases between them. The V gene's germline CDR1 is SGHVS and CDR2 FQNEAQ. The CDR3 runs to 14 residues.